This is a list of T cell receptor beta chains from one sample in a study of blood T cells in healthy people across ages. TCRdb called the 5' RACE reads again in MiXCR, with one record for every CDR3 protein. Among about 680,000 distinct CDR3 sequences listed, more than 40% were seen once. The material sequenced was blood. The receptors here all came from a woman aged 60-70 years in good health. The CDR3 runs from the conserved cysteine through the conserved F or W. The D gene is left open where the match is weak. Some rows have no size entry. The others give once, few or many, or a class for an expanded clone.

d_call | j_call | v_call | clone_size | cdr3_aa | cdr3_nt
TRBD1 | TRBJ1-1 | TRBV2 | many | CAGQGKTGTTMNTEAFF | TGTGCCGGCCAGGGTAAGACAGGGACTACCATGAACACTGAAGCTTTCTTT
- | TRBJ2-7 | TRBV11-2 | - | CASSPIRGSYEQYF | TGTGCCAGCAGCCCTATCCGTGGGAGCTACGAGCAGTACTTC
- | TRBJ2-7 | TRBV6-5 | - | CASSYFPSEGYEQYF | TGTGCCAGCAGTTACTTTCCCTCGGAGGGGTACGAGCAGTACTTC
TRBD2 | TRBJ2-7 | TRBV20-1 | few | CSAKIPSGGYEQYF | TGCAGTGCGAAGATACCTAGCGGAGGCTACGAGCAGTACTTC
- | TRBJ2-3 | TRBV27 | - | CASSTPTGSSRAYF | TGTGCCAGCAGCACTCCCACGGGAAGTTCTCGCGCGTATTTT
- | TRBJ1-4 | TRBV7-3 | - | CASSLNPGDSQLFF | TGTGCCAGCAGCTTAAACCCGGGCGACAGTCAGCTGTTTTTT
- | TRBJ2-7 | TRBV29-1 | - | CSVEDSRLSYNEQYF | TGCAGCGTTGAGGATAGCCGCCTCTCCTACAATGAGCAGTACTTC
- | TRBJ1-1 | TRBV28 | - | CASRDLRGLGEAFF | TGTGCCAGCAGGGACCTGAGAGGGTTGGGTGAAGCTTTCTTT
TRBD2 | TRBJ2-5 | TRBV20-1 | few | CSADSGSRGETQYF | TGCAGTGCTGATAGCGGGAGTAGGGGGGAGACCCAGTACTTC
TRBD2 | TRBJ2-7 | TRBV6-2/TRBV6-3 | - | CASSFGLARYEQYF | TGTGCCAGCAGTTTCGGACTAGCGCGGTACGAGCAGTACTTC
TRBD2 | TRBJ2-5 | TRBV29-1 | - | CSVVISGRKETQYF | TGCAGCGTTGTGATTAGCGGGAGGAAGGAGACCCAGTACTTC
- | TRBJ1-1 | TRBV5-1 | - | CASSPQGAEAFF | TGCGCCAGCAGCCCTCAGGGCGCTGAAGCTTTCTTT
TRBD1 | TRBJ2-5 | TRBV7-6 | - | CASSFPGGDVNEQYF | TGTGCCAGCAGCTTCCCAGGGGGCGATGTCAATGAGCAGTACTTC
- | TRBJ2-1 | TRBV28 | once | CASSLTGNPGRRGYEQFF | TGTGCCAGCAGTTTAACAGGGAATCCGGGCCGCCGCGGCTATGAGCAGTTCTTC
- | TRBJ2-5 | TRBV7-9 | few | CASSPQEFQETQYF | TGTGCCAGCAGCCCACAGGAGTTCCAAGAGACCCAGTACTTC
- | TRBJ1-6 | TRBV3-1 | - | CASSPGLTLHF | TGTGCCAGCAGCCCTGGTTTGACCCTCCACTTT
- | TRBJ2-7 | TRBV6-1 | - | CASKPGAPHEQYF | TGTGCCAGCAAGCCAGGGGCTCCCCACGAGCAGTACTTC
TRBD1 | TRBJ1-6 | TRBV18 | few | CASSPLSGTGDSPLHF | TGTGCCAGCTCACCACTATCCGGGACAGGGGATTCACCCCTCCACTTT
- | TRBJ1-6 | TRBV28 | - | CASTSDGGNSPLHF | TGTGCCAGCACCTCAGATGGGGGCAATTCACCCCTCCACTTT
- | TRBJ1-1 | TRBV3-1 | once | CASSLQGQMKGAFF | TGTGCCAGCAGCCTCCAGGGCCAGATGAAAGGGGCTTTCTTT
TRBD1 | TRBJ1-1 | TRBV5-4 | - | CASSPGTGTASEAFF | TGTGCCAGCAGCCCAGGGACAGGGACAGCGAGTGAAGCTTTCTTT
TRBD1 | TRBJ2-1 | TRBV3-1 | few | CASRVGQGFGNEQFF | TGTGCCAGCAGGGTCGGACAGGGATTTGGGAATGAGCAGTTCTTC
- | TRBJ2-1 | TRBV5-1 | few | CASSLGGSSPSYNEQFF | TGCGCCAGCAGCTTGGGGGGGAGCTCCCCCTCCTACAATGAGCAGTTCTTC
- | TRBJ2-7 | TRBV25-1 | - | CASGGTVAEQYF | TGTGCCAGCGGGGGGACTGTAGCCGAGCAGTACTTC
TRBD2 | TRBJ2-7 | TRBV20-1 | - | CSAVSGGITYEQYF | TGCAGTGCTGTCAGCGGGGGGATAACCTACGAGCAGTACTTC
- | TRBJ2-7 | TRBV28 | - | CASSLKSLGGNRQYF | TGTGCCAGCAGTTTAAAATCGCTAGGCGGGAATCGGCAGTACTTC
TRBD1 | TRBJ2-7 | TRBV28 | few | CASRTGIGSYEQYF | TGTGCCAGCAGGACAGGGATAGGGTCCTACGAGCAGTACTTC
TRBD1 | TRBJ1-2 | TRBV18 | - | CASSPDRGGDYDYTF | TGTGCCAGCTCGCCAGACAGGGGAGGGGACTATGACTACACCTTC
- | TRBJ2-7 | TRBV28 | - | CASSDRVDYEQYF | TGTGCCAGCAGTGACAGAGTCGACTACGAGCAGTACTTC
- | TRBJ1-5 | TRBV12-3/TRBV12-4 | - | CASSATGEVQPQHF | TGTGCCAGCAGTGCGACAGGAGAGGTTCAGCCCCAGCATTTT
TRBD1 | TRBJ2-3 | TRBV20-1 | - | CSARNPGGDTQYF | TGCAGTGCTAGAAACCCAGGGGGAGATACGCAGTATTTT
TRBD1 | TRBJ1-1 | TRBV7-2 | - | CASSPGTGPEAFF | TGTGCCAGCAGCCCCGGGACAGGGCCTGAAGCTTTCTTT
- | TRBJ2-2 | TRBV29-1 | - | CSGSSGPNTGELFF | TGCAGCGGGAGTAGCGGACCGAACACCGGGGAGCTGTTTTTT
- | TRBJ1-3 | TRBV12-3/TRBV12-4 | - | CASSHGRGISGNTIYF | TGTGCCAGCAGTCACGGACGAGGTATCTCTGGAAACACCATATATTTT
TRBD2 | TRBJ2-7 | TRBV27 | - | CASRTSSTYNEQYF | TGTGCCAGCAGGACTAGCAGTACCTACAATGAGCAGTACTTC
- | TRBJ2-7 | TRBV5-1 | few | CASSLEASLFYNEQYF | TGCGCCAGCAGCTTGGAAGCCAGCCTCTTCTACAATGAGCAGTACTTC
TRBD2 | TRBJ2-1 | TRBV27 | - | CASSLAASGDEQFF | TGTGCCAGCAGTTTGGCGGCTAGCGGCGATGAGCAGTTCTTC
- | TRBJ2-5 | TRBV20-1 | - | CSAVTSRETQYF | TGCAGTGCTGTTACGTCACGGGAGACCCAGTACTTC
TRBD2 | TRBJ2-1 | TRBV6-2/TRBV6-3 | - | CASGRSGRYNEQFF | TGTGCCAGCGGTAGGAGCGGGAGGTACAATGAGCAGTTCTTC
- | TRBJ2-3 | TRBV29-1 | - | CSGEGQSTDTQYF | TGCAGCGGGGAGGGACAGAGCACAGATACGCAGTATTTT